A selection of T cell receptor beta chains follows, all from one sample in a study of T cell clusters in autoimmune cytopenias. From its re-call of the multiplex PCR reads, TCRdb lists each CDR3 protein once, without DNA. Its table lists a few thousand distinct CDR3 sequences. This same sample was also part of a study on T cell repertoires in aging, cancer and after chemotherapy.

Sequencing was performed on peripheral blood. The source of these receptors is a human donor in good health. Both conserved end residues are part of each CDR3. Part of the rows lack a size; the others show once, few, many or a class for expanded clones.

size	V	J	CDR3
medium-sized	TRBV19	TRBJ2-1	CASSIGETGPSNEQFF
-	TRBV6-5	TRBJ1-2	CASSPLVTHRGSTYGYTF
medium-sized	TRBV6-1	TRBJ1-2	CASSEGISNYGYTF
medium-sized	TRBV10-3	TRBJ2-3	CAIRGLNGTQYF
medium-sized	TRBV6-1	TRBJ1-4	CASSEQEGQNEKLFF
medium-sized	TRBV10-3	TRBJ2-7	CAISGGFGQYF
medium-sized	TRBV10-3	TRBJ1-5	CATEDRDQPQHF
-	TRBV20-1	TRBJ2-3	CSAAGTAPDTQYF
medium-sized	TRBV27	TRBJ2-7	CASSHGFSSYEQYF
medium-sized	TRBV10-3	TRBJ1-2	CAISTRTGTSGDGYTF